This TCR beta chain was captured by sequencing in a study of T-cell reconstitution after alpha-beta-depleted transplantation in children. Unique molecular identifiers were incorporated into the prepared TCRbeta library. TCRdb called the PCR reads again in MiXCR, with one record for every CDR3 protein. Among roughly 500,000 distinct CDR3 sequences listed, roughly 33% were seen once. The germline gives CDR1 ENHRY, CDR2 SYGVKD. This CDR3 comprises 14 residues. Trimming removed 7 bases from V and 6 bases from J; junction bases left unmatched: 8. The rearrangement links TRBV10-3 to TRBJ2-1; 8 nucleotides agree with TRBD2. The receptor's source is a human donor who donated a stem cell graft to a child with aplastic anemia. The sample consisted of PBMCs from the stem cell graft donor, taken from the stem cell graft. CDR3 amino acids: CAIMGGGSFNEQFF. For the CDR3, the DNA is TGTGCCATCATGGGCGGGGGGAGCTTCAATGAGCAGTTCTTC.